Here is one T cell receptor (beta chain) with its context. Its antigen target is currently unknown. The sequencer was an Illumina HiSeq 2000. 5'RACE template switching, by which a universal primer site and unique molecular identifiers were added, was used to make TCR beta cDNA libraries. cDNA synthesis was primed from the TCR beta constant segment and was followed by two successive PCR amplification steps. As for how the authors treated the data: MIGEC was used to demultiplex reads and group reads by UMI, and MiTCR was used to assemble and quantify clonotypes. Only TCR cDNA sequences supported by at least two reads were kept to exclude erroneous sequences. The tcR package was used for downstream repertoire analysis, with clonotypes matched between fractions based on CDR3 nucleotide sequence plus V segment. Antigen specificity was annotated against VDJdb with VDJmatch, allowing one amino acid substitution in CDR3. After the reads were reprocessed by TCRdb, one entry was made per CDR3 protein sequence, with no DNA. TCRdb's processing, not the authors', yielded these V and J calls. The sample table records 300,000 to 500,000 distinct CDR3 sequences. The ten largest make up approximately 11% of the sample.

From the germline V gene, CDR1 is SGHRS and CDR2 is YFSETQ. Inclusive of the bounding cysteine and phenylalanine, the CDR3 is 15 residues long. The entry carries no DNA sequence. HCMV-specific IgG was detected in serum with a commercial ELISA kit to determine HCMV serostatus. Peripheral blood mononuclear cells were isolated from blood by Ficoll density gradient centrifugation. The data were obtained in a study of T cells expressing NK-cell markers (dated by TCRdb to the early 2020s). Turning to the overall study: In sorted CD3+CD56+NKG2C+, CD3+CD56+NKG2C- and CD3+CD56-NKG2C+ T-cell subsets from eight donors, TCR beta-chain repertoires were profiled. Seven of the eight sequenced donors were HCMV-seropositive and one was HCMV-seronegative. All eight donors whose samples were sequenced were randomly selected healthy volunteers, three of them men and five women. Libraries were sequenced as 2 x 150 bp reads on Illumina HiSeq 2000/2500, MiSeq or NextSeq. The full study reports these points: Those dominant clonotypes were again the most abundant among CD3+CD56-NKG2C+ cells in a handful of donors, at about 28.3-65%. Whether the expanded NKG2C-expressing T cell clones were specific for HCMV antigens was left unclear. For five or six donors, the dominant CD3+CD56+NKG2C+ clonotypes were among the top 10 CD8+ clonotypes and accounted for 1.0-7.0% of CD8+ T cells.

This clonotype was obtained from a woman in her fifties or sixties in good health. Donor details come from another sample of the same person, matched by shared clones. The sequenced sample was blood T cells: a sorted CD56 or NKG2C T cell subset, CD4+ or CD8+ T cells, or bulk PBMC T cells (not recorded which). Recombination joined TRBV5-1 with TRBJ2-3. The CDR3 protein sequence reads: CASRLGQSSTDTQYF.